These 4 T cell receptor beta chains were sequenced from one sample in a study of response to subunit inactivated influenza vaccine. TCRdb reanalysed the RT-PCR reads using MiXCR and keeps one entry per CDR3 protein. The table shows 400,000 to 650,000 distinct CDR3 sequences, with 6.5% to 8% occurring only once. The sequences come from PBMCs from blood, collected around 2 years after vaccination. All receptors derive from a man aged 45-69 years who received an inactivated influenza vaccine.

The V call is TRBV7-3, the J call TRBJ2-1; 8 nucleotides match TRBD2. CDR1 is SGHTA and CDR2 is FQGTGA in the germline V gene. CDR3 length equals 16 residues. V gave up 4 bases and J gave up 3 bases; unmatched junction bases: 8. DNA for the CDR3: TGTGCCAGCAGCTCCCAAGCGGGAGTTGACTACAATGAGCAGTTCTTC. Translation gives CASSSQAGVDYNEQFF.

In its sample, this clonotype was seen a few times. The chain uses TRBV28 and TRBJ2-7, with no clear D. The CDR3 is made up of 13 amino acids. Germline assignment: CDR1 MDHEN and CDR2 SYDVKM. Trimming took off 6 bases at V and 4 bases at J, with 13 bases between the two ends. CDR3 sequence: CASSLTGQYEQYF. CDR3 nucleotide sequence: TGTGCCAGCAGCCTCACCGGGCAATACGAGCAGTACTTC.

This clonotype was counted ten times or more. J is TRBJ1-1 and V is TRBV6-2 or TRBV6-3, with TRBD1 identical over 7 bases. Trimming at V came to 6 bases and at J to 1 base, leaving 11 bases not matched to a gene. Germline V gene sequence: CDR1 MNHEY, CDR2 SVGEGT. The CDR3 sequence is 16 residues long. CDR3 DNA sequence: TGTGCCAGCAGCCCACAGGGGCGAAGTGGGAACACTGAAGCTTTCTTT. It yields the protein CASSPQGRSGNTEAFF.

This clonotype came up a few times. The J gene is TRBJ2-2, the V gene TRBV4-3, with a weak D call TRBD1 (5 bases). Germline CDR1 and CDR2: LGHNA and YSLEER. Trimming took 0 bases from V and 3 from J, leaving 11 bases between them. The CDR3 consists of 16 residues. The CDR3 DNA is TGCGCCAGCAGCCAAGACGAGACAGATTACACCGGGGAGCTGTTTTTT. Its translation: CASSQDETDYTGELFF.